These 10 T cell receptor beta chains were all obtained from the same sample, sequenced in a study of control samples from healthy donors and cancer patients. Sequenced by immunoSEQ multiplex PCR; TCRdb stores in-frame clones only, minus some. The sample consists of 150,000 to 200,000 clones, about nine tenths of them appearing once. The sequenced material came from blood. Receptors were obtained from a woman in her 30s in good health.

The V call is TRBV29-1, the J call TRBJ1-2; possible D gene TRBD1, 5 bases. V lost 3 bases, J lost 6 bases, and 5 bases lay in between. Germline assignment: CDR1 SQVTM and CDR2 ANQGSEA. The CDR3 has 10 amino acids. As DNA, the CDR3 is TGCAGCGTTGACAGGGATGGCTACACCTTC. Protein: CSVDRDGYTF.

This clone was picked up a small number of times. The chain is built from TRBV6-5 and TRBJ1-2; 10 nucleotides agree with TRBD1. Germline V gene sequence: CDR1 MNHEY, CDR2 SVGAGI. The V gene end was trimmed by 4 bases and the J gene end by 3 bases; junction bases not matched to a gene: 2. CDR3 length: 14 amino acids. The CDR3 spells CASSFGTGDYGYTF. For the CDR3, the DNA is TGTGCCAGCAGTTTCGGGACAGGGGACTATGGCTACACCTTC.

CDR3 sequence (DNA): TGTGCCAGCAGCTTAGGCGCAGGGGGACACTATGGCTACACCTTC. It is translated as CASSLGAGGHYGYTF. The V gene is TRBV7-9, the J gene TRBJ1-2, with 7 bases matching TRBD1. The germline V gene encodes CDR1 SEHNR and CDR2 FQNEAQ (reference sequence). With 1 base clipped from V and 3 bases from J, the junction kept 5 bases outside the gene matches. The CDR3 has 15 amino acids. Full variable domain (rest looked up from reference TRBV7-9 and TRBJ1-2): DTGVSQNPRHKITKRGQNVTFRCDPISEHNRLYWYRQTLGQGPEFLTYFQNEAQLEKSRLLSDRFSAERPKGSFSTLEIQRTEQGDSAMYLCASSLGAGGHYGYTFGSGTRLTVV.

The chain carries TRBV27 and TRBJ1-3; no reliable D call. The germline gives CDR1 MNHEY, CDR2 SMNVEV (reference sequence). V lost 3 bases, J lost 0 bases, and 6 bases lay in between. The CDR3 contains 14 residues. The CDR3 DNA sequence: TGTGCCAGCAGTTTGACCAGCTCTGGAAACACCATATATTTT. This translates into CASSLTSSGNTIYF.

The gene calls are TRBV4-1 and TRBJ2-7; 9 bases fit TRBD1. Germline CDR1 reads MGHRA; CDR2 reads YSYEKL. The CDR3 spans 15 residues. V lost 1 base and J lost 3; bases outside the gene matches: 4. The CDR3 loop is CASSQVQGANYEQYF. CDR3 sequence (DNA): TGCGCCAGCAGCCAAGTACAGGGGGCTAACTACGAGCAGTACTTC.

The rearrangement joins TRBV6-6 to TRBJ2-1; D is perhaps TRBD2 (6 bases). The V end was cut by 0 bases, the J end by 0 bases, with 9 bases between. The germline V gene encodes CDR1 MNHNY and CDR2 SVGAGI (reference sequence). The CDR3 is 16 residues long. The CDR3 coding sequence is TGTGCCAGCAGTTACTCCGGGGGTAGCTCCTACAATGAGCAGTTCTTC. Translating it yields CASSYSGGSSYNEQFF.

The genes are TRBV6-1 and TRBJ1-3; no firm D call. Germline V lookup: CDR1 MNHNS, CDR2 SASEGT. The V end was cut by 0 bases, the J end by 0 bases, with 6 bases between. The CDR3 runs to 15 residues. CDR3 in DNA: TGTGCCAGCAGTGAAGCGGACGGCTCTGGAAACACCATATATTTT. Residues: CASSEADGSGNTIYF.

CDR3 bases: TGTGCCAGCAGCTTAGTGAGTACTGAAGCTTTCTTT. It encodes CASSLVSTEAFF. The chain has TRBV7-8 and TRBJ1-1; D is uncertain. Trimming cost V 1 base and J 5 bases, with 5 bases left between them. The CDR3 loop spans 12 amino acids. Germline CDR1 is SGHVS and CDR2 is FQNEAQ.

In its sample, this clone was seen once. The V call is TRBV2, the J call TRBJ2-7; 11 bases line up with TRBD2. The V gene's germline CDR1 is SNHLY and CDR2 FYNNEI. The CDR3 extends over 15 amino acids. Trimming at V came to 1 base and at J to 3 bases, leaving 2 bases not matched to a gene. The CDR3 coding sequence is TGTGCCAGCAGTGAAGAGGGACTAGCGGACTACGAGCAGTACTTC. Amino acids: CASSEEGLADYEQYF.

V gene TRBV5-1 combines with J gene TRBJ1-1; D not certain. This CDR3 has 15 amino acids. Germline-derived CDR1 and CDR2 are SGHRS and YFSETQ. Trimming took off 1 base at V and 1 base at J, with 11 bases between the two ends. The CDR3 here is CASSLLVSENTEAFF. The CDR3 nucleotides read TGCGCCAGCAGCTTGCTGGTCAGCGAGAACACTGAAGCTTTCTTT.